This passage covers 19 T cell receptor beta chains from one sample sequenced in a study of sequential checkpoint blockade in melanoma. The method was immunoSEQ multiplex PCR; TCRdb's version includes in-frame clones alone and lacks a portion of them. This sample has fewer than 25,000 clones; over 80% occur once, and the top ten carry under 30%. Regarding treatment: randomized to nivolumab then ipilimumab (arm A) or the reverse (arm B). This specimen was CD8+ T cells sorted from blood (inferred from file names), taken from a patient given nivolumab and ipilimumab in sequence. All receptors come from a human donor with melanoma.

The CDR3, as DNA: TGCGCCAGCCTAGGTCTAGGACTCGTTTACGAGCAGTACTTC. This sequence encodes CASLGLGLVYEQYF. V usage is TRBV10-2 and J usage is TRBJ2-7; D might be TRBD2 (5 bases). V dropped 8 bases and J dropped 4 bases, with 18 bases sitting between them. Germline lookup yields CDR1 WSHSY and CDR2 SAAADI. The CDR3 contains 14 residues.

The chain recombines TRBV10-3 with TRBJ2-7; 7 bases line up with TRBD2. CDR1 and CDR2 (germline): ENHRY, SYGVKD. There are 13 residues in the CDR3. V gave up 0 bases and J gave up 4 bases; unmatched junction bases: 0. In nucleotides, the CDR3 is TGTGCCATCAGTGAGTCCGGGGGGTACGAGCAGTACTTC. Translating gives CAISESGGYEQYF.

This clone was observed a handful of times. This chain joins TRBV27 and TRBJ2-1; possibly TRBD1 for D (6 bases). The V end was cut by 6 bases, the J end by 5 bases, with 14 bases between. The CDR3 is 14 amino acids. CDR1 and CDR2 (germline): MNHEY, SMNVEV (reference sequence). The CDR3 sequence: CASRKGGVNNEQFF. DNA for the CDR3: TGTGCCAGCAGGAAAGGGGGAGTGAACAATGAGCAGTTCTTC.

The chain links TRBV2 to TRBJ2-7; 12 bases are shared with TRBD1. Unmatched junction bases numbered 6, after V lost 9 bases and J lost 0 bases. CDR1 SNHLY and CDR2 FYNNEI come from the germline V gene. This CDR3 contains 15 residues. This chain's CDR3 is CASLLGQGASYEQYF. CDR3 bases: TGTGCCAGTCTACTGGGACAGGGGGCCTCCTACGAGCAGTACTTC.

This clone occurred a few times. The chain joins TRBV6-5 to TRBJ2-1, with 13 positions matching TRBD2. Trimming removed 2 bases from V and 7 bases from J; junction bases left unmatched: 5. Germline V gene lookup returns CDR1 MNHEY and CDR2 SVGAGI. The CDR3 contains 16 residues. CDR3 nucleotide sequence: TGTGCCAGCAGTTACGATCGACTAGCGGGGGGTAATGAGCAGTTCTTC. Protein product: CASSYDRLAGGNEQFF.

The chain links TRBV28 to TRBJ1-2; 7 bases are shared with TRBD1. The V segment lost 5 bases and the J segment 0 bases; nucleotides outside the gene matches: 9. Looked up from germline, CDR1 is MDHEN and CDR2 is SYDVKM. There are 16 residues in the CDR3. For the CDR3, the DNA is TGTGCCAGCAGTGCAAACGACAGGGAAGCTAACTATGGCTACACCTTC. Its translation: CASSANDREANYGYTF.

This chain links TRBV7-9 with TRBJ2-3; the match to TRBD2 covers 7 bases. Germline trimming cut 0 bases from V and 4 bases from J; bases unmatched to any gene: 13. CDR3 length equals 18 residues. Germline V gives CDR1 SEHNR, CDR2 FQNEAQ (reference sequence). This CDR3 is CASSLASGGGPLSDTQYF. CDR3 nucleotides: TGTGCCAGCAGCTTAGCAAGTGGGGGAGGGCCATTATCAGATACGCAGTATTTT. Based on the CDR3 plus reference TRBV7-9 and TRBJ2-3, the full variable domain is DTGVSQNPRHKITKRGQNVTFRCDPISEHNRLYWYRQTLGQGPEFLTYFQNEAQLEKSRLLSDRFSAERPKGSFSTLEIQRTEQGDSAMYLCASSLASGGGPLSDTQYFGPGTRLTVL.

This chain connects TRBV7-9 to TRBJ1-5; 10 bases align to TRBD1. Germline CDR1 reads SEHNR; CDR2 reads FQNEAQ (reference sequence). The CDR3 runs 15 residues. V shed 4 bases and J 6 bases; nucleotides not matched to a gene: 6. The chain's CDR3 is CASSSGTGDFQPQHF. CDR3 coding DNA: TGTGCCAGCAGCTCAGGGACAGGGGACTTTCAGCCCCAGCATTTT.

Of note for this clone: This CDR3 is also generated by other DNA sequences in the sample. The chain is built from TRBV7-9 and TRBJ1-1; maybe TRBD1 (5 bases). The CDR3 contains 15 residues. The V end was cut by 1 base, the J end by 0 bases, with 9 bases between. Germline V gene sequence: CDR1 SEHNR, CDR2 FQNEAQ (reference sequence). CDR3 sequence (DNA): TGTGCCAGCAGCTTAGGTCTGGGGCTGAACACTGAAGCTTTCTTT. As protein: CASSLGLGLNTEAFF.

In its sample, this clone was seen once. V gene TRBV2 combines with J gene TRBJ2-5; unclear D gene. The end of the DNA aligns better with TRBJ2-7, so the J call may be wrong. CDR3 length: 12 amino acids. Per the germline V gene, CDR1 is SNHLY and CDR2 is FYNNEI. The CDR3 spells CASSELIYEQYF. For the CDR3, the DNA is TGTGCCAGCAGTGAACTTATCTACGAGCAGTACTTC.

The chain couples TRBV5-6 to TRBJ2-7, with 7 bases lining up with TRBD2. V dropped 0 bases and J dropped 3; count of bases not matched to a gene: 3. Germline-derived CDR1 and CDR2 are SGHDT and YYEEEE. This CDR3 contains 14 residues. The CDR3 spells CASSLEIAGYEQYF. CDR3 in DNA: TGTGCCAGCAGCTTGGAAATAGCGGGCTACGAGCAGTACTTC.

The V call is TRBV13, the J call TRBJ1-5; D gene uncertain. From germline, CDR1 is PRHDT and CDR2 FYEKMQ (reference sequence). V was pared by 5 bases and J by 11 bases, with 16 bases between. The CDR3 is 13 amino acids. The CDR3 is CASSDRGPQAQHF. The CDR3 DNA follows: TGTGCCAGCAGCGACCGAGGGCCGCAAGCCCAGCATTTT.

The rearrangement joins TRBV27 to TRBJ2-1; 11 nucleotides match TRBD2. Trimming took 1 base from V and 4 from J; bases not matched to a gene: 3. The CDR3 is made up of 16 amino acids. Looked up from germline, CDR1 is MNHEY and CDR2 is SMNVEV (reference sequence). CDR3 protein: CASSLFSGRVYNEQFF. CDR3 DNA: TGTGCCAGCAGTTTATTTAGCGGGAGGGTTTACAATGAGCAGTTCTTC.

The CDR3 reads CASSLRLAGFGPTDTQYF. CDR3 in DNA: TGTGCCAGCAGCTTACGACTAGCGGGATTCGGCCCCACAGATACGCAGTATTTT. The chain links TRBV5-6 to TRBJ2-3, with 11 bases identical to TRBD2. V trimming: 2 bases; J trimming: 2 bases; junction bases outside the gene matches: 10. The CDR3 has 18 amino acids. Germline V CDR1 and CDR2: SGHDT, YYEEEE.

The V gene is TRBV7-2, the J gene TRBJ2-3, with 13 bases fitting TRBD2. This CDR3 has 16 residues. V was pared by 6 bases and J by 4 bases, with 7 bases of the junction left unmatched. Germline V lookup: CDR1 SGHTA, CDR2 FQGNSA. The CDR3 region is CASRPTSGGWADTQYF. The CDR3 region has the DNA TGTGCCAGCAGACCGACTAGCGGGGGGTGGGCAGATACGCAGTATTTT.

The chain employs TRBV2 and TRBJ2-5, with 10 bases aligning to TRBD2. With the DNA end fitting TRBJ2-7 better, the J assignment may be wrong. The CDR3 extends over 13 amino acids. Germline V gene lookup returns CDR1 SNHLY and CDR2 FYNNEI. CDR3 sequence reads: CASKERGGYEQYF. The CDR3 DNA follows: TGTGCCAGCAAAGAGCGGGGGGGCTACGAGCAGTACTTC.

The rearrangement uses TRBV7-9 and TRBJ1-1; D remains unclear. CDR3 length: 13 amino acids. The V end was cut by 5 bases, the J end by 0 bases, with 7 bases between. Germline CDR1 SEHNR, CDR2 FQNEAQ (reference sequence). CDR3 DNA: TGTGCCAGCAGCCAGACATTGAACACTGAAGCTTTCTTT. Translated, it gives CASSQTLNTEAFF.

The chain carries TRBV28 and TRBJ2-5, with 11 nucleotides matching TRBD2. The V gene's germline CDR1 is MDHEN and CDR2 SYDVKM. V gave up 3 bases and J gave up 3 bases; unmatched junction bases: 3. This CDR3 has 15 residues. CDR3 amino acids: CASSFLLAGEETQYF. As DNA, the CDR3 is TGTGCCAGCAGTTTTCTACTAGCGGGGGAAGAGACCCAGTACTTC.

This clone appeared a few times. This chain joins TRBV10-1 and TRBJ1-4; tentatively, D is TRBD1 (6 bases). The V end was cut by 8 bases, the J end by 8 bases, with 15 bases between. The CDR3 is made up of 13 amino acids. Per germline, CDR1 WNHNN and CDR2 SYGVQD (reference sequence). The CDR3 coding sequence is TGCGCCAGCCAACAGGGAATTGAAGAAAAACTGTTTTTT. Its protein product is CASQQGIEEKLFF.